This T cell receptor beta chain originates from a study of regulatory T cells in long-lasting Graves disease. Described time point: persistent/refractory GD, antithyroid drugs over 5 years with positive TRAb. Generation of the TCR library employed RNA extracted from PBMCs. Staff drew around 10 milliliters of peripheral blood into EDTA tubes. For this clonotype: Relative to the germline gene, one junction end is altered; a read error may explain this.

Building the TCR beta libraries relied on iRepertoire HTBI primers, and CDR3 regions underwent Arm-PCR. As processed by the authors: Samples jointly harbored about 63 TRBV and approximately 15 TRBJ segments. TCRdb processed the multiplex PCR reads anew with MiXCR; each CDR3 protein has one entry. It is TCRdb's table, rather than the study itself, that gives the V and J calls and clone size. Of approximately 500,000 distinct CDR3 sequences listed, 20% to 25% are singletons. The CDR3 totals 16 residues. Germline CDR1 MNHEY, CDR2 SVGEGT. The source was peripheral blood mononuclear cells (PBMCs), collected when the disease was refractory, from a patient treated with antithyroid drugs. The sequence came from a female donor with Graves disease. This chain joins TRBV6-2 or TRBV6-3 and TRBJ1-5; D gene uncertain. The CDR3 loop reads CASTSDRDSEQSAPAF. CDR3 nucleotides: TGTGCCAGCACCTCGGACCGCGACTCGGAGCAATCAGCCCCAGCATTT.